A selection of T cell receptor beta chains follows, all from one sample in a study of T-cell reconstitution after alpha-beta-depleted transplantation in children. TCRdb processed the PCR reads anew with MiXCR; each CDR3 protein has one entry. The data hold 490,000 or so distinct CDR3 sequences, with approximately 12% observed a single time. Material: PBMCs from the stem cell graft donor, obtained from the stem cell graft. The source of these receptors is a human donor who donated a stem cell graft to a child with combined immunodeficiency. The CDR3 runs from the conserved cysteine through the conserved F or W. The D gene is left open where the match is weak. Size is stated for part of the rows, as once, few or many counts, or as a class when the clone is expanded.

D gene | J gene | V gene | clone size | CDR3 DNA | CDR3 protein
NA | TRBJ2-1 | TRBV18 | NA | TGTGCCAGCTCAAAGGAGGGGCGGAACAACAATGAGCAGTTCTTC | CASSKEGRNNNEQFF
NA | TRBJ2-2 | TRBV12-3/TRBV12-4 | many | TGTGCCAGCAGTTACACACGCGGGGAGCTGTTTTTT | CASSYTRGELFF
NA | TRBJ2-3 | TRBV4-3 | NA | TGTGCCAGCAGCCAAGTCCGCACAGATACGCAGTATTTT | CASSQVRTDTQYF
NA | TRBJ1-2 | TRBV12-3/TRBV12-4 | few | TGTGCCAGCAGTCTACAAAGTAACTATGGCTACACCTTC | CASSLQSNYGYTF
TRBD2 | TRBJ2-3 | TRBV7-2 | few | TGTGCCAGCAGCATCGCTAGCGGGGGGGGCACAGATACGCAGTATTTT | CASSIASGGGTDTQYF
NA | TRBJ2-5 | TRBV7-6 | few | TGTGCCAGCAGCTTAGGGAGGGCGGTAGAGACCCAGTACTTC | CASSLGRAVETQYF
NA | TRBJ2-5 | TRBV7-2 | NA | TGTGCCAGCAGCCGAACTGGACCGCAAGAGACCCAGTACTTC | CASSRTGPQETQYF
NA | TRBJ2-7 | TRBV25-1 | NA | TGTGCCAGCAGTGACGCCGGGAGCTACGGTGAGCAGTACTTC | CASSDAGSYGEQYF
NA | TRBJ2-7 | TRBV5-5 | few | TGTGCCAGCAGCCGCACTTTTGATAGCGCCCACGAGCAGTACTTC | CASSRTFDSAHEQYF
NA | TRBJ1-6 | TRBV15 | many | TGTGCCACCAGCAGAGGGAATAATTCACCCCTCCACTTT | CATSRGNNSPLHF
TRBD2 | TRBJ2-3 | TRBV11-1 | few | TGTGCCAGCAGCTCTCCGATCGGGGGGGCCTTAAGTGGCACAGATACGCAGTATTTT | CASSSPIGGALSGTDTQYF
NA | TRBJ2-5 | TRBV28 | few | TGTGCCAGCAGTTTCCCCCTGGGAGGGGGCGCACAGACCCAGTACTTC | CASSFPLGGGAQTQYF
NA | TRBJ1-6 | TRBV5-6 | few | TGTGCCAGCAGCTTGTGGGCAGGGGACTATAATTCACCCCTCCACTTT | CASSLWAGDYNSPLHF
NA | TRBJ2-1 | TRBV2 | many | TGTGCCAGCGTGTGGGATTACAGCGTACACGAGCAGTTCTTC | CASVWDYSVHEQFF